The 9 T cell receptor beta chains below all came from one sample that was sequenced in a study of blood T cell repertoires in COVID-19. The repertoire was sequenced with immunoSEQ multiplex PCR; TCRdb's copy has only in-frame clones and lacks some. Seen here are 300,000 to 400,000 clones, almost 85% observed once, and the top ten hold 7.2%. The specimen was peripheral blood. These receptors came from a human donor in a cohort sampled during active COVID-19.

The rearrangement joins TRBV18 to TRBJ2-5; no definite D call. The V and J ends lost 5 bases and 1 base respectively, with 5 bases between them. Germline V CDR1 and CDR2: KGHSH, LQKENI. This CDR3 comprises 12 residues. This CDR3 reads CASSSFQETQYF. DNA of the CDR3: TGTGCCAGCTCATCGTTCCAAGAGACCCAGTACTTC.

The CDR3 sequence is CASSFEKKWTGGLNTEAFF. In DNA form, the CDR3 reads TGTGCCAGCAGCTTTGAAAAAAAATGGACAGGGGGATTGAACACTGAAGCTTTCTTT. V is TRBV7-8 and J is TRBJ1-1, with 10 bases aligning to TRBD1. V was clipped by 3 bases and J by 0 bases; unmatched bases: 13. The CDR3 is 19 amino acids. Germline lookup yields CDR1 SGHVS and CDR2 FQNEAQ.

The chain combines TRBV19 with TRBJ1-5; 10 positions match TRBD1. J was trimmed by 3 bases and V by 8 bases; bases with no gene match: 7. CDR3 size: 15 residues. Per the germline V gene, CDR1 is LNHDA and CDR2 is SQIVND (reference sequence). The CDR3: CASDLGTGVNQPQHF. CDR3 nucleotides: TGTGCCAGTGACCTCGGGACAGGGGTCAATCAGCCCCAGCATTTT. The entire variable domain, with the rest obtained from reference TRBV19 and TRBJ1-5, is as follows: DGGITQSPKYLFRKEGQNVTLSCEQNLNHDAMYWYRQDPGQGLRLIYYSQIVNDFQKGDIAEGYSVSREKKESFPLTVTSAQKNPTAFYLCASDLGTGVNQPQHFGDGTRLSIL.

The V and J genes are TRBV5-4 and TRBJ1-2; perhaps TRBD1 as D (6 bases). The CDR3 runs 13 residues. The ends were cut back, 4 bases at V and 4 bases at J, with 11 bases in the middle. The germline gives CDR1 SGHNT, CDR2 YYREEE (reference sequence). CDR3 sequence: CASSVDSFYGYTF. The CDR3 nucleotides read TGTGCCAGCAGCGTGGACAGCTTCTATGGCTACACCTTC.

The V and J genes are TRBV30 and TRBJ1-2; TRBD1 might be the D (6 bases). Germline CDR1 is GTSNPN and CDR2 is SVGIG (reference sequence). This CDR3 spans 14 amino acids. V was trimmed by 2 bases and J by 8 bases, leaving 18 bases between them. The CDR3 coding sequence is TGTGCCTGGAGTACGGACAGAGGAAGTCGAGGCTACACCTTC. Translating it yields CAWSTDRGSRGYTF.

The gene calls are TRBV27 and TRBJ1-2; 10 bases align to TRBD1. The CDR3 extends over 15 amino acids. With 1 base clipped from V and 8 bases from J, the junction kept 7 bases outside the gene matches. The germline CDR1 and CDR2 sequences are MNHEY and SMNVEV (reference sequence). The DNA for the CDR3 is TGTGCCAGCAGTTTATACGGGACAGGGGTAGTAGGCTACACCTTC. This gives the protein CASSLYGTGVVGYTF.

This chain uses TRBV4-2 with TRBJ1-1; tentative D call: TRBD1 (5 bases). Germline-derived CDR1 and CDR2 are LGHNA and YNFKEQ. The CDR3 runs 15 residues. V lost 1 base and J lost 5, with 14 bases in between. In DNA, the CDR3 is TGTGCCAGCAGCCAAGCAGGGCGCGGGACGACTGAAGCTTTCTTT. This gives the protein CASSQAGRGTTEAFF.

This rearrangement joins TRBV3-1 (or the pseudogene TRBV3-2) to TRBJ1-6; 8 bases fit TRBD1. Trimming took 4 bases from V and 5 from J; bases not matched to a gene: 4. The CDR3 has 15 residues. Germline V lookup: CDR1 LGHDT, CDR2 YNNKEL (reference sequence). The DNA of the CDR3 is TGTGCCAGCAGCCGCCGGGACAGGAATAATTCACCCCTCCACTTT. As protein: CASSRRDRNNSPLHF.

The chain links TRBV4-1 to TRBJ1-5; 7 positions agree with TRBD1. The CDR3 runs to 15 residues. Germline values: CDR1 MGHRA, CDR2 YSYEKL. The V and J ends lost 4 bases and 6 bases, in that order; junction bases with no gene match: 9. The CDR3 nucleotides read TGCGCCAGCAGCCGAAACGGACAGGAGGGTCAGCCCCAGCATTTT. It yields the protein CASSRNGQEGQPQHF.